This T cell receptor beta chain was obtained from a study of T cell responses to AZD1222 COVID-19 vaccine. Study details: Combined were second doses at about 4 or about 12 weeks.

V was pared by 3 bases and J by 3 bases, with 9 bases between. Looked up from germline, CDR1 is SGHTA and CDR2 is FQGNSA. The CDR3 loop spans 13 amino acids. Study-wide results and limits: Close to half of spike-specific TCRs reportedly recognize unmutated variant regions. Increased Spike-specific TCR breadth and depth were observed after two AZD1222 doses. Only a handful of individuals given AZD1222 were seropositive at baseline.

Produced via immunoSEQ multiplex PCR; TCRdb's table is partial and in-frame only. The repertoire holds about 130,000 clones, with 92% as singletons. To note about this clone: Its antigen is as yet unknown.

The TCR comes from an adult in good health. The source was peripheral blood, collected on day 0 of AZD1222 vaccination. The chain has TRBV7-2 and TRBJ2-7, with D perhaps TRBD1 (5 bases). CDR3 sequence (DNA): TGTGCCAGCAGCTTCCAGCAGGGCTACGAGCAGTACTTC. Translation gives CASSFQQGYEQYF.